Reported below is one T cell receptor beta chain. Its antigen remains unidentified. Included in the TCR beta cDNA libraries were unique molecular identifiers. It was from about 0.98 to 11 million T cells that some 500,000 cDNA molecules came. From the PCR reads, TCRdb called clonotypes with MiXCR, one entry per CDR3 protein. This table has roughly 730,000 distinct CDR3 sequences, less than 35% appearing once. The sample belongs to a study of post-analysis software for immune sequencing data. Overall study findings and caveats: Patients carried several TRBV segments more frequently than controls did, and TRBV5-6, TRBV5-1 and TRBV20-1 were among them.

V shed 4 bases, J shed 2 bases, and the junction held 5 bases outside the gene matches. The CDR3 totals 15 residues. CDR1 MNHNS and CDR2 SASEGT come from the germline V gene. The chain employs TRBV6-1 and TRBJ1-3; 7 bases are shared with TRBD1. The sequencing sample was made of blood. This TCR was sampled from a girl aged 10 to 17 with multiple sclerosis. Here the CDR3 reads CASSGDRAAGNTIYF. CDR3 DNA: TGTGCCAGCAGTGGAGACAGGGCTGCTGGAAACACCATATATTTT.